The following is a T cell receptor (beta chain) sequence with its context. One end of the junction varies from germline; a read error may be responsible. A second PCR of roughly 7 to 11 cycles used a sample-barcoded 5' primer and a J-beta primer mix. Every cDNA molecule carried a tag from a template-switch adaptor bearing 12 random nucleotides. MiXCR, applied by TCRdb to the 5' RACE reads, yields one record per CDR3 protein. The data show around 1.7 million distinct CDR3 sequences, 28% seen once. The data derive from a study of blood T cells in healthy people across ages. Study summary: The template switching approach captured approximately one barcoded beta molecule for every two T cells.

Peripheral blood samples of 9 to 10 milliliters were drawn from each donor. Extraction yielded at least 6 micrograms of total RNA per sample. Germline CDR1 SGHVS, CDR2 FQNEAQ. This CDR3 contains 16 residues. This receptor was identified in a young woman in good health. The chain joins TRBV7-8 to TRBJ1-4; D is perhaps TRBD1 (5 bases). Sequences were obtained from blood. CDR3 residues: CASSYRRGLVHEKLFF. The DNA of the CDR3 is TGCGCCAGCAGCTATCGACGGGGGTTGGTTCATGAAAAACTGTTTTTT. Using reference TRBV7-8 and TRBJ1-4 for the parts outside the CDR3, the full variable domain is GAGVSQSPRYKVAKRGQDVALRCDPISGHVSLFWYQQALGQGPEFLTYFQNEAQLDKSGLPSDRFFAERPEGSVSTLKIQRTQQEDSAVYLCASSYRRGLVHEKLFFGSGTQLSVL.